This T cell receptor beta chain was captured in a study of chemoradiotherapy in HPV16-positive cancers. Whole-study findings and limits: Candidate HPV-specific clones and E7-related TCR motifs grew in tumor during treatment.

Profiled with immunoSEQ multiplex PCR; TCRdb holds only in-frame clones, not every one. The sample has 29,000 or so clones; nearly 95% are singletons. CDR3 size: 19 residues. V was pared by 2 bases and J by 0 bases, with 15 bases of the junction left unmatched. Germline CDR1 MGHRA, CDR2 YSYEKL. This clone came up once. Its antigen is not known. The chain joins TRBV4-1 to TRBJ1-2; 7 nucleotides align to TRBD1. The sequences come from blood, collected from a patient who underwent chemoradiotherapy. This receptor was obtained from a human donor with HPV-associated anogenital cancer. The CDR3 is CASSQIFLGVDRANYGYTF. CDR3 bases: TGCGCCAGCAGCCAAATTTTTTTAGGGGTAGACAGGGCTAACTATGGCTACACCTTC.